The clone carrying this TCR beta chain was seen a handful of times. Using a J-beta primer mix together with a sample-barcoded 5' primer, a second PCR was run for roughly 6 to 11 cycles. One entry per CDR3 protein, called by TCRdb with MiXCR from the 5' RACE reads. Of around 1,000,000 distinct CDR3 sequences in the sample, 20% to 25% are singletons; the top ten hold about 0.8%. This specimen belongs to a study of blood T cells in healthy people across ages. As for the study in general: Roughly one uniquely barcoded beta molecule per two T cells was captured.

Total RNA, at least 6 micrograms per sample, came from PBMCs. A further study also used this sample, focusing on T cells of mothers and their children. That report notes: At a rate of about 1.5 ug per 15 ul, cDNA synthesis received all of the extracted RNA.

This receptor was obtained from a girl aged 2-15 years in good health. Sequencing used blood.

The CDR3 here is CASRTDRTAVLTF. The CDR3 DNA sequence: TGTGCCAGCAGGACCGACAGGACTGCCGTCCTGACTTTC. The chain employs TRBV21-1 and TRBJ2-6; the D call in the table, TRBD1, was not verified against the DNA. TRBV21-1 is labeled a pseudogene. This CDR3 is 13 amino acids long.